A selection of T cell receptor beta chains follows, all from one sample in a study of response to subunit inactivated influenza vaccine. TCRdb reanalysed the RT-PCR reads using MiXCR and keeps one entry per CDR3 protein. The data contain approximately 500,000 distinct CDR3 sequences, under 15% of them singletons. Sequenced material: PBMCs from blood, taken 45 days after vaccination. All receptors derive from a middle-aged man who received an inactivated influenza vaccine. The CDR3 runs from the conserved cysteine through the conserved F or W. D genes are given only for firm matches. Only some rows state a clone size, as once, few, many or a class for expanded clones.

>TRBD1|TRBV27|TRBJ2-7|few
TGTGCCAGCAGCTGGGGACAGAGAGGGGCCTACGAGCAGTACTTC
CASSWGQRGAYEQYF
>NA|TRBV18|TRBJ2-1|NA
TGTGCCAGCTCACCAAACGGGTTAAATGAGCAGTTCTTC
CASSPNGLNEQFF
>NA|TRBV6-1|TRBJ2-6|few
TGTGCCAGCAGTCGATTGAGCTCTGGGGCCAACGTCCTGACTTTC
CASSRLSSGANVLTF
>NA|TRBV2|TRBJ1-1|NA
TGTGCCAGCAGTGAAGAGGGCAACACTGAAGCTTTCTTT
CASSEEGNTEAFF
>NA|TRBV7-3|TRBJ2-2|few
TGTGCCAGCAGCTTAATCCCAAACATAGGCGCCGGGGAGCTGTTTTTT
CASSLIPNIGAGELFF
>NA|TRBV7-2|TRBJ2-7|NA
TGTGCCAGCAGCATGGACTCGGCCACCTACGAGCAGTACTTC
CASSMDSATYEQYF
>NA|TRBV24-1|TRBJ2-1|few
TGTGCCACCAGTGATTTTACACAGGGTGGTGATGAGCAGTTCTTC
CATSDFTQGGDEQFF
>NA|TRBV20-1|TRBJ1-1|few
TGCAGTGCTAGAGACGGGGGGAGATTGAACACTGAAGCTTTCTTT
CSARDGGRLNTEAFF
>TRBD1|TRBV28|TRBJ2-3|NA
TGTGCCAGCAGTTTTTCTGGACAGGAGACTAGCACAGATACGCAGTATTTT
CASSFSGQETSTDTQYF
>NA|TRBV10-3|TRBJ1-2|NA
TGTGCCATCAGTGGGCCCCTCGACTATGGCTACACCTTC
CAISGPLDYGYTF
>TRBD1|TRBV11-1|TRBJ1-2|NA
TGTGACAGCAGCATCGGACAGGGGGAGAACACCTTC
CDSSIGQGENTF
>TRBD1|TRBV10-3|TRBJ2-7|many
TGTGCCATCAGTGAGAGGGGACAGGGGGTGCGGTCTCACGAGCAGTACTTC
CAISERGQGVRSHEQYF
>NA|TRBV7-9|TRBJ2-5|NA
TGTGCCAGCAGCTTTGCCCGACTCCTACAAGAGACCCAGTACTTC
CASSFARLLQETQYF
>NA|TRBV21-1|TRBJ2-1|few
TGTGCCAGCAGCAAATCAGGGGGAAGGGTAGCGGGAGATTATTACAATGAGCAGTTCTTC
CASSKSGGRVAGDYYNEQFF
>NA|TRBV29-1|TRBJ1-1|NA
TGCAGCGTTGGGGGGGACACTGAAGCTTTCTTT
CSVGGDTEAFF
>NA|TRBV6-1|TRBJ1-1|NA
TGTGCCAGCATCGACAGCTTGAACACTGAAGCTTTCTTT
CASIDSLNTEAFF